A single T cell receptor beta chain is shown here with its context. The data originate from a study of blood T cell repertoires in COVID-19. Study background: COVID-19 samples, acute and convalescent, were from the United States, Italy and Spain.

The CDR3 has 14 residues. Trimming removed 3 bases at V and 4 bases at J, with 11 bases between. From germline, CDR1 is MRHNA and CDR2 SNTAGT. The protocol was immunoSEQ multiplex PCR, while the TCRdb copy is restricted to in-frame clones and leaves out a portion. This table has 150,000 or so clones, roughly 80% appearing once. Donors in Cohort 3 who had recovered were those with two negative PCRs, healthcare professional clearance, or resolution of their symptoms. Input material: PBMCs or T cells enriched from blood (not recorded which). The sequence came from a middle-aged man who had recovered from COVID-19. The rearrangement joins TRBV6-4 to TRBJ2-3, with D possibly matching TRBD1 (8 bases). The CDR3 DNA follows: TGTGCCAGCAGTGATACAGGGGGGGCAGATACGCAGTATTTT. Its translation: CASSDTGGADTQYF.